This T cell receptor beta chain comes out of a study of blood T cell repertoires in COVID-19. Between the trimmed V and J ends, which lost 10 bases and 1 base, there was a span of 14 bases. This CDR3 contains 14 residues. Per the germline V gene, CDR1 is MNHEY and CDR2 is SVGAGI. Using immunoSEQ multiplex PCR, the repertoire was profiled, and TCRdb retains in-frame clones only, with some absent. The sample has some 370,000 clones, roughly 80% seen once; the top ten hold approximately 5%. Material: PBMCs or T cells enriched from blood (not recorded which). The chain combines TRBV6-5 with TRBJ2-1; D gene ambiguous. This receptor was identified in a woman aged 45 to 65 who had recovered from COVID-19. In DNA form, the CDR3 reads TGTGCCACCCTGGTCCGCCTATCCTACAATGAGCAGTTCTTC. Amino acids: CATLVRLSYNEQFF.